The T cell receptor (beta chain) described here comes from a study of blood T cells in healthy people across ages. Around 9 milliliters of peripheral blood were drawn from each donor into EDTA-treated tubes. Every sample gave at least 6 micrograms of total RNA when it was extracted. Comment on this clonotype: No antigen is known for it.

Then a second PCR, running roughly 6 to 11 cycles, was carried out with a sample-barcoded 5' primer and a J-beta primer mix. Each cDNA molecule, via a template-switch adaptor with 12 random nucleotides, was tagged. In TCRdb, the 5' RACE reads were re-called with MiXCR into one record per CDR3 protein. The table records about 780,000 distinct CDR3 sequences, about 47% of them present only once. Findings and caveats of the study: Higher diversity and more naive CD4+ cells were features of long-lived donors, compared to aged donors.

CDR1 and CDR2 (germline): SGHRS, YFSETQ. The V gene lost 6 bases and the J gene lost 0 bases, with 9 bases spanning the gap. The CDR3 covers 14 residues. The source is a man aged 80 or over in good health. The sample was blood. V is TRBV5-1 and J is TRBJ2-2; possibly TRBD1 for D (6 bases). Written as DNA, the CDR3 is TGCGCCAGCAACGAGGGGGCGAACACCGGGGAGCTGTTTTTT. It translates to CASNEGANTGELFF.